This T cell receptor beta chain was captured by sequencing in a study of blood T cell repertoires in COVID-19. Study as a whole: Samples representing acute and convalescent COVID-19 were sourced from the United States, Italy and Spain. T cells, B-cell-depleted T cells, or PBMCs supplied cDNA or gDNA.

The CDR3 has 15 residues. After removal of 4 bases from V and 5 bases from J, the junction contained 11 bases not matched to a gene. Germline V gene lookup returns CDR1 SGHRS and CDR2 YFSETQ. Measured with immunoSEQ multiplex PCR; TCRdb has only the in-frame clones, and not every one. The repertoire consists of roughly 86,000 clones, with around three quarters occurring once and the leading ten covering nearly 9%. This TCR was sampled from a man aged 50 to 59 who had recovered from COVID-19. The sequenced sample was peripheral blood. The chain couples TRBV5-1 to TRBJ2-5; TRBD1 aligns across 7 bases. The CDR3 nucleotides are TGCGCCAGCAGCGAGGGGGCCGCGTCGCGGGAGACCCAGTACTTC. This sequence encodes CASSEGAASRETQYF.